This TCR beta chain was observed in a study of Graves' ophthalmopathy and Graves' hyperthyroidism. Study observations and caveats: Blood shared most expanded thyroid clonotypes above 0.001 frequency. Ophthalmopathy progression prediction by the model yielded a sensitivity of more than 60% and a specificity of approximately 72%.

Investigators amplified TCR beta CDR3 regions from RNA transcripts. The first round was an RT-PCR with HTBI primers, and the second round was a multiplex PCR. One entry per CDR3 protein, called by TCRdb with MiXCR from the multiplex PCR reads. The table lists approximately 380,000 distinct CDR3 sequences, 20% to 25% of them singletons. In germline, CDR1 is SGHTA, CDR2 FQGTGA. Trimming pared 1 base from V and 3 bases from J, leaving 27 bases between. The CDR3 is 20 amino acids. Additional autoimmune diseases, uncontrolled infections, pregnancy or lactation disqualified patients. Clinicians made diagnoses from clinical symptoms, serum thyroxine, TRAb, thyroid ultrasound and orbital computed tomography. On this clonotype itself: Its antigen remains unidentified.

The clonotype was recovered from a woman aged 18-30 years with stable Graves' hyperthyroidism. The rearrangement uses TRBV7-3 and TRBJ1-2; D perhaps matches TRBD1 (5 bases). Sequencing input: peripheral blood. The CDR3 here is CASSLRLPNPSGRKHYGYTF. CDR3 DNA sequence: TGTGCCAGCAGCTTAAGACTGCCTAACCCCTCGGGACGGAAACACTATGGCTACACCTTC.